This entry lists 5 T cell receptor beta chains sequenced from one sample in a study of tumor-infiltrating lymphocytes in primary liver carcinoma. Unsorted bulk tissue of about 20-31 mg yielded co-extracted RNA and DNA. Starting material of approximately 500 ng total RNA yielded TCR beta cDNA via a constant-region primer. A slightly modified ARM-PCR protocol with three nested multiplex PCR rounds produced these TCR beta libraries. TRBV1-TRBV30 forward primers paired with a C-beta reverse primer were used in the first two PCR rounds, which ran approximately 10 cycles each. TCRdb re-derived calls from the multiplex PCR reads in MiXCR, one entry per CDR3 protein. The sample carries tens of thousands of distinct CDR3 sequences, over 65% recorded once. Sequences were obtained from liver tumor tissue from sampling region 2. The subset was: tumor region T2, inferior pole. The receptors come from a man aged 40-49 years with primary liver carcinoma and hepatitis B virus infection.

With regard to this clonotype: The junction departs from germline at one end; a sequencing error may be responsible. The chain employs TRBV7-8 and TRBJ1-1; TRBD1 might be the D (6 bases). Germline CDR1 and CDR2: SGHVS and FQNEAQ. The CDR3 length is 12 residues. The CDR3 nucleotides read TGTACCAGCAGCTTAGGGGGGTGTGAAGCTTTCTTT. Protein sequence: CTSSLGGCEAFF.

As to this clonotype: One end of the junction does not line up with germline, which may come from a read error. This chain connects TRBV6-1 to TRBJ1-5, with no clear D. Germline-derived CDR1 and CDR2 are MNHNS and SASEGT. This CDR3 has 15 residues. The DNA for the CDR3 is TGTGCCAGCAGTGAAGTTTTAGGATCGAGCCAGCCACAGCATTTT. Protein product: CASSEVLGSSQPQHF.

Comments on this clonotype: Mismatch with germline at one junction end may stem from a read error. This chain links TRBV4-2 with TRBJ1-5; D gene ambiguous. The CDR3 is made up of 16 amino acids. Germline-derived CDR1 and CDR2 are LGHNA and YNFKEQ. The CDR3 coding sequence is TGTGCCAGCAGCACCCGGATAGGAGACCTCAATCAGTCCCAGCATTTT. Protein: CASSTRIGDLNQSQHF.

With respect to this clonotype: Germline is not matched at one junction end, which may reflect a read error. This chain connects TRBV29-1 to TRBJ2-7, with D maybe TRBD1 (7 bases). The CDR3 is 14 residues long. Per germline, CDR1 SQVTM and CDR2 ANQGSEA. The CDR3: CSVFRDSGGNERYF. CDR3 in DNA: TGCAGCGTATTCCGGGACAGTGGGGGGAACGAGCGGTACTTC.

This clonotype has a handful of counts. The chain carries TRBV12-3 or TRBV12-4 and TRBJ2-7; 9 nucleotides line up with TRBD1. V gave up 3 bases and J gave up 4 bases; unmatched junction bases: 10. This CDR3 is built from 16 residues. DNA of the CDR3: TGTGCCAGCAGTTTGGGAATCGGGACAGGGAGATACGAGCAGTACTTC. Residues: CASSLGIGTGRYEQYF.